This T cell receptor beta chain derives from a study of response to subunit inactivated influenza vaccine. Points from the study as a whole: Each seasonal flu vaccination may recruit only limited new T cells, authors suggested.

Trimming took off 5 bases at V and 7 bases at J, with 18 bases between the two ends. CDR3 length: 13 amino acids. The germline V gene has CDR1 DFQATT and CDR2 SNEGSKA (reference sequence). On this clonotype itself: Its antigen remains unidentified.

A single record per CDR3 protein comes from TCRdb applying MiXCR to the RT-PCR reads. The table shows under 750,000 distinct CDR3 sequences, with about 11% occurring only once. The clonotype was recovered from a man between 50 and 59 years old who received an inactivated influenza vaccine. Material: PBMCs from blood, obtained on the day of vaccination. V usage is TRBV20-1 and J usage is TRBJ2-7; D is unclear. CDR3 amino acids: CSAPTGTSQEQYF. CDR3 bases: TGCAGTGCTCCAACTGGCACGTCTCAGGAGCAGTACTTC.